The clone carrying this TCR beta chain was counted between two and nine times. The target antigen is unknown. This entry comes from a study of blood T cells in healthy people across ages. Study results and caveats: CMV status of donors was not determined, possibly confounding expanded clonotype changes.

For the second PCR, which ran for 7 to 11 cycles, a sample-barcoded 5' primer and a J-beta primer mix were used. Each cDNA molecule was tagged by a template-switch adaptor with 12 random nucleotides. In TCRdb, the 5' RACE reads were re-called with MiXCR into one record per CDR3 protein. This sample has 550,000 to 650,000 distinct CDR3 sequences, with roughly a quarter found just once. The V and J ends lost 5 bases and 3 bases, in that order; junction bases with no gene match: 5. The CDR3 has 15 residues. The germline gives CDR1 SGHTA, CDR2 FQGNSA. These data were also filed under a second study, of T cells of mothers and their children.

This receptor was obtained from a boy aged 2-15 years in good health. Sequencing was carried out using blood. The V gene is TRBV7-2, the J gene TRBJ2-5, with 11 bases lining up with TRBD2. As DNA, the CDR3 is TGTGCCAGCAGCCTAGGGGGACTAGCGGAAGAGACCCAGTACTTC. Translated, it gives CASSLGGLAEETQYF.